These T cell receptor beta chains were read from a single sample in a study of technical replicates of blood from several donors. Libraries were prepared by immunoSEQ multiplex PCR; TCRdb keeps only in-frame clonotypes and omits some of them. The table lists roughly 93,000 clones, around 95% of them singletons. The specimen was T cells isolated from PBMCs. The source of these receptors is a human donor in good health. Each CDR3 is given with its conserved first and last residue. Clone size is not always given. Where it is, it says once, few, many or a class for expanded clones.

TRBJ1-5 TRBV30 - CAWSAQGFTQPQHF
TRBJ1-2 TRBV28 - CASSFRGQGELYGYTF
TRBJ1-3 TRBV19 - CASNSGGSGNTIYF
TRBJ2-3 TRBV7-9 - CASSFLLEDTQYF
TRBJ1-4 TRBV10-1 - CASSDQGSKEKLFF
TRBJ2-7 TRBV6-4 - CASSALAGGLNEQYF
TRBJ2-5 TRBV21-1 - CASSNTGDRETQYF
TRBJ1-5 TRBV21-1 - CASSFRGGVNQPQHF
TRBJ2-1 TRBV5-1 - CASSLGDGTRQNEQFF
TRBJ2-2 TRBV7-3 once CASSLTLRQGQGDGELFF
TRBJ2-5 TRBV7-9 - CASSLGGLQETQYF
TRBJ2-7 TRBV7-8 - CASSPRVSYEQYF
TRBJ2-3 TRBV5-1 - CASSLEVHTQYF
TRBJ2-1 TRBV27 - CASSPTAMSSSYNEQFF
TRBJ2-2 TRBV7-7 - CASSLTGAGTGELFF
TRBJ2-2 TRBV14 - CASSLRTGGATGELFF
TRBJ1-1 TRBV5-4 - CASSLAGGNTEAFF
TRBJ2-1 TRBV5-1 - CASRQGNEQFF
- TRBV5-4 - CASSSQRDRSSYEQYF
TRBJ1-1 TRBV2 - CASSETLGTGEAFF
TRBJ1-2 TRBV7-9 - CASSRNHEQDGYTF
TRBJ2-7 TRBV11-3 - CASSLDTYEQYF
TRBJ2-3 TRBV9 - CASSDSNTDTQYF
TRBJ2-7 TRBV30 few CAWNRDRDYEQYF
TRBJ2-7 TRBV6-1 - CASSGSAAYEQYF
TRBJ2-5 TRBV19 - CASSVGNMYQETQYF
TRBJ2-3 TRBV5-4 - CASSLGPISGMRTDTQYF
TRBJ2-2 TRBV27 once CASSSPGQGNGELFF
TRBJ1-5 TRBV5-6 - CASSLDGGLSNQPQHF
TRBJ2-5 TRBV7-3 - CASSLFGGFQETQYF
TRBJ1-2 TRBV10-2 once CASSESGKGFGYGYTF
TRBJ2-7 TRBV7-9 - CASSLLSAVSYEQYF
TRBJ2-7 TRBV7-9 - CASSQRQGRYEQYF
TRBJ1-2 TRBV5-4 - CASSWGQTNYGYTF
TRBJ2-3 TRBV28 - CASSNTSGGSRGTDTQYF
TRBJ1-5 TRBV6-1 once CASSEWGPSNQPQHF
TRBJ2-7 TRBV19 - CASSYFSGDMIGEQYF
TRBJ2-5 TRBV18 - CASSPGGMETQYF
TRBJ1-3 TRBV5-1 - CASSANRPSSGNTIYF
TRBJ2-7 TRBV29-1 - CSFNHPGTGPGYEQYF